This T cell receptor beta chain appears in the sequencing data of a study of blood T cell repertoires in COVID-19. Profiled with immunoSEQ multiplex PCR; TCRdb holds only in-frame clones, not every one. This sample carries roughly 280,000 clones, 70% to 90% of them seen once, and the ten largest clones take about 2.1%. Germline CDR1 and CDR2: MNHEY and SMNVEV (reference sequence). V shed 3 bases and J shed 11 bases, with 16 bases lying between them. The CDR3 covers 13 residues. This TCR was recovered from a man aged 25 to 40 with active or convalescent COVID-19. Sequencing was carried out using peripheral blood. V and J are TRBV27 and TRBJ1-1, with D possibly TRBD1 on 5 matching bases. Written as DNA, the CDR3 is TGTGCCAGCAGTTTGGGTTCAGTGGGGGGGGCTTTCTTT. Protein product: CASSLGSVGGAFF.